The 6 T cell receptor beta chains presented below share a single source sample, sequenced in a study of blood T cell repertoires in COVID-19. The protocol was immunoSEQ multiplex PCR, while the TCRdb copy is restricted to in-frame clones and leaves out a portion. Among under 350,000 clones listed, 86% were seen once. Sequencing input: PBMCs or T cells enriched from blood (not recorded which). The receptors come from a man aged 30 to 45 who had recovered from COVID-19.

CDR3 coding DNA: TGTGCCAGCTCACCAGGCCTAGAAGAGACCCAGTACTTC. Protein: CASSPGLEETQYF. The chain uses TRBV18 and TRBJ2-5, with D unclear. There are 13 residues in the CDR3. V was clipped by 2 bases and J by 3 bases, with 7 bases between them. Germline values: CDR1 KGHSH, CDR2 LQKENI.

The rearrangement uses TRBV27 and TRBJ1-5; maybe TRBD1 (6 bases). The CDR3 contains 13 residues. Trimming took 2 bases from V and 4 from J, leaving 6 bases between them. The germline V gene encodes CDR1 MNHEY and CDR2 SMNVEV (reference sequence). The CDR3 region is CASSLQGNQPQHF. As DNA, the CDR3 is TGTGCCAGCAGTTTACAGGGGAATCAGCCCCAGCATTTT.

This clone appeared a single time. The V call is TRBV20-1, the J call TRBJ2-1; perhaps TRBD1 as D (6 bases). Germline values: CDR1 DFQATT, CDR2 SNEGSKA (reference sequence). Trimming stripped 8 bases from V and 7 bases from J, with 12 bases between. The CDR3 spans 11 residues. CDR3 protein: CSPSQGNEQFF. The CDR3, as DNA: TGCAGTCCGTCCCAGGGGAATGAGCAGTTCTTC.

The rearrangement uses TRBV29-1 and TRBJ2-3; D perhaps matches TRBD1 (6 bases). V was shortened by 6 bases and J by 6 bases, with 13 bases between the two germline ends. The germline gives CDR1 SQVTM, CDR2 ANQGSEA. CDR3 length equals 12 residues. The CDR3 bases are TGCAGCGTGGCCCACCAGGGGGATACGCAGTATTTT. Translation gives CSVAHQGDTQYF.

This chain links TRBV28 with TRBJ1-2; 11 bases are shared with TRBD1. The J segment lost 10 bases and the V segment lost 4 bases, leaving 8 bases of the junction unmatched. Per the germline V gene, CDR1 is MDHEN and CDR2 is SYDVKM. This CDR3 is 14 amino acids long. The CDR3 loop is CASSSIGTGGTYTF. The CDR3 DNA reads TGTGCCAGCAGTTCGATTGGGACAGGGGGAACCTACACCTTC.

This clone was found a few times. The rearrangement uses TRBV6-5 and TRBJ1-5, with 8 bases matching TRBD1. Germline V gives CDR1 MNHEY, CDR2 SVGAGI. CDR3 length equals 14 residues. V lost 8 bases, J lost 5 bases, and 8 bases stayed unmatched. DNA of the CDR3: TGTGCCAGCGGCCCAGGGGGCATATATCAGCCCCAGCATTTT. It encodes CASGPGGIYQPQHF.